The 6 T cell receptor beta chains given below trace back to one sample, sequenced in a study of CXCR3-negative and CXCR3-positive naive CD8 T cells. Libraries were UMI-labeled 5' RACE TRB cDNA. TCRdb reanalyzed the 5' RACE reads and collapses them to one entry per CDR3 protein, without DNA. This sample's table reports 55,000 to 70,000 distinct CDR3 sequences. The specimen sequenced was memory CD8+ T cells from blood. Source of these receptors: a human donor in good health. Some clones in this sample may be carry-over from other donors' samples.

The rearrangement links TRBV20-1 to TRBJ2-7. The CDR3 consists of 13 residues. Germline V gene data show CDR1 as DFQATT and CDR2 as SNEGSKA (reference sequence). This CDR3 reads CSAETGSAYEQYF.

The CDR3 here is CASSLTGNEQFF. The chain uses TRBV28 and TRBJ2-1; TCRdb names TRBD1, which stays unverified in the absence of DNA. This CDR3 region has 12 residues. CDR1 and CDR2 from the germline V gene are MDHEN and SYDVKM.

The chain joins TRBV29-1 to TRBJ2-7; the D call from TCRdb, TRBD1, cannot be confirmed without DNA. Per the germline V gene, CDR1 is SQVTM and CDR2 is ANQGSEA. The CDR3 length is 13 residues. The CDR3: CSVSGTPSYEQYF.

V is TRBV29-1 and J is TRBJ2-1; the TCRdb D gene call, TRBD2, has no DNA to confirm it. This CDR3 is 17 amino acids long. The germline V gene encodes CDR1 SQVTM and CDR2 ANQGSEA. CDR3 loop: CSVEEGLAGGPRDEQFF.

The chain links TRBV5-4 to TRBJ2-7; checking the TCRdb D call of TRBD1 is not possible without DNA. The CDR3 is 14 residues long. Germline V gene sequence: CDR1 SGHNT, CDR2 YYREEE (reference sequence). This CDR3 reads CASSFGQGASEQYF.

The chain uses TRBV7-2 and TRBJ2-5; without DNA, the TCRdb call of TRBD1 cannot be checked. Per the germline V gene, CDR1 is SGHTA and CDR2 is FQGNSA. The CDR3 extends over 17 amino acids. This CDR3 reads CASSLGSKRGGQETQYF. Full variable domain (outside the CDR3, taken from reference TRBV7-2 and TRBJ2-5): GAGVSQSPSNKVTEKGKDVELRCDPISGHTALYWYRQSLGQGLEFLIYFQGNSAPDKSGLPSDRFSAERTGGSVSTLTIQRTQQEDSAVYLCASSLGSKRGGQETQYFGPGTRLLVL.